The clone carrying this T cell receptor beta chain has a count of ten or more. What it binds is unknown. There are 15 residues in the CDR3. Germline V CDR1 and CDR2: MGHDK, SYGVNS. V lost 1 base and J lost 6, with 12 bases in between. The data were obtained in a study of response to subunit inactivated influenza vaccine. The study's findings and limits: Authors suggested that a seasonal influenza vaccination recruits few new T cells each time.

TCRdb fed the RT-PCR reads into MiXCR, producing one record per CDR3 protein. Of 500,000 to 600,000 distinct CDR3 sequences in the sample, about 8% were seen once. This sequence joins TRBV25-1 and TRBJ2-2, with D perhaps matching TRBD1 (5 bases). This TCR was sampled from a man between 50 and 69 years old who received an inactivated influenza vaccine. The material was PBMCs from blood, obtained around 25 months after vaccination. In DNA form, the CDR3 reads TGTGCCAGCAGTGAATCCCAGGGAAGTCCCGGGGAGCTGTTTTTT. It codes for CASSESQGSPGELFF.